The present T cell receptor beta chain was sequenced within a study of tumor T cells in aggressive B-cell lymphoma. Libraries were prepared by immunoSEQ multiplex PCR; TCRdb keeps only in-frame clonotypes and omits some of them. The data hold 2,500 to 4,000 clones, with roughly 82% observed a single time. Germline V gene data show CDR1 as SGHVS and CDR2 as FNYEAQ. The CDR3 length is 12 residues. The V gene lost 4 bases and the J gene lost 5 bases, with 6 bases spanning the gap. This receptor was taken from an adult with diffuse large B cell lymphoma. Specimen: tumor tissue. The J gene is TRBJ1-5, the V gene TRBV7-6, with D unclear. The CDR3 nucleotides read TGTGCCAGCAGCTCGCCAGATCAGCCCCAGCATTTT. Encoded protein: CASSSPDQPQHF.